What follows are 17 T cell receptor beta chains derived from one specimen sequenced in a study of T cell responses to AZD1222 COVID-19 vaccine. TCRdb's copy holds only in-frame clones and misses some; the assay was immunoSEQ multiplex PCR. The table shows some 95,000 clones, with about 89% occurring only once. The sequencing here drew on peripheral blood, taken on day 0 of AZD1222 vaccination. These receptors all come from an adult in good health.

V and J are TRBV24-1 and TRBJ2-1, with D maybe TRBD1 (5 bases). V was shortened by 2 bases and J by 2 bases, with 12 bases between the two germline ends. Germline lookup yields CDR1 KGHDR and CDR2 SFDVKD. The length of the CDR3 is 16 residues. CDR3 DNA: TGTGCCACCAGTGATTGGGGCAGGGAAGCCTACAATGAGCAGTTCTTC. Translated, it gives CATSDWGREAYNEQFF.

J is TRBJ2-5 and V is TRBV5-5; 11 nucleotides line up with TRBD2. The V gene end was trimmed by 4 bases and the J gene end by 5 bases; junction bases not matched to a gene: 7. Germline V gene sequence: CDR1 SGHKS, CDR2 YYEKEE (reference sequence). This CDR3 is built from 15 residues. The CDR3: CASSTKTSGVETQYF. In nucleotides, the CDR3 is TGTGCCAGCAGCACTAAGACTAGCGGGGTGGAGACCCAGTACTTC. Full variable domain (missing parts from reference TRBV5-5 and TRBJ2-5): DAGVTQSPTHLIKTRGQQVTLRCSPISGHKSVSWYQQVLGQGPQFIFQYYEKEERGRGNFPDRFSARQFPNYSSELNVNALLLGDSALYLCASSTKTSGVETQYFGPGTRLLVL.

V and J are TRBV5-5 and TRBJ2-5; D is unresolved. V lost 0 bases to trimming and J lost 2 bases, with 11 bases between them. CDR1 is SGHKS and CDR2 is YYEKEE in the germline V gene (reference sequence). CDR3 length equals 15 residues. DNA of the CDR3: TGTGCCAGCAGCTTGGTTGCGGTGCGGCAAGAGACCCAGTACTTC. It is translated as CASSLVAVRQETQYF.

The rearrangement links TRBV14 to TRBJ1-4, with a possible D match to TRBD1 (6 bases). The germline gives CDR1 SGHDN, CDR2 FVKESK. This CDR3 has 14 amino acids. V was cut by 5 bases and J by 7 bases, with 14 bases left in between. This CDR3 reads CASSDAGDGEKLFF. CDR3 nucleotide sequence: TGTGCCAGCAGCGACGCAGGGGATGGTGAAAAACTGTTTTTT. Drawing the rest from reference TRBV14 and TRBJ1-4, the complete variable domain is EAGVTQFPSHSVIEKGQTVTLRCDPISGHDNLYWYRRVMGKEIKFLLHFVKESKQDESGMPNNRFLAERTGGTYSTLKVQPAELEDSGVYFCASSDAGDGEKLFFGSGTQLSVL.

This clone was recorded only once. The V gene is TRBV5-1, the J gene TRBJ1-1; unclear D gene. Trimming pared 0 bases from V and 1 base from J, leaving 7 bases between. The length of the CDR3 is 14 residues. The germline V gene encodes CDR1 SGHRS and CDR2 YFSETQ. The CDR3 DNA is TGCGCCAGCAGCTTGGTGGACCCGAACACTGAAGCTTTCTTT. Protein: CASSLVDPNTEAFF.

Only one count was recorded for this clone. The J gene is TRBJ1-2, the V gene TRBV18; TRBD1 might be the D (5 bases). This CDR3 is built from 12 residues. The V end was cut by 5 bases, the J end by 3 bases, with 7 bases between. Germline CDR1 KGHSH, CDR2 LQKENI. Written as DNA, the CDR3 is TGTGCCAGCTCAGCGACAGACTATGGCTACACCTTC. This encodes CASSATDYGYTF. Filled out from reference TRBV18 and TRBJ1-2, the complete variable domain reads NAGVMQNPRHLVRRRGQEARLRCSPMKGHSHVYWYRQLPEEGLKFMVYLQKENIIDESGMPKERFSAEFPKEGPSILRIQQVVRGDSAAYFCASSATDYGYTFGSGTRLTVV.

This clone is a singleton in its sample. The CDR3 here is CASSQGGTSGGEQFF. The CDR3 coding sequence is TGTGCCAGCAGCCAAGGGGGGACTAGCGGTGGTGAGCAGTTCTTC. This chain uses TRBV5-4 with TRBJ2-1; TRBD2 agrees at 11 bases. The length of the CDR3 is 15 residues. Trimming took 4 bases from V and 9 from J; bases not matched to a gene: 9. Per the germline V gene, CDR1 is SGHNT and CDR2 is YYREEE (reference sequence).

The table lists this clone with a count of one. V is TRBV30 and J is TRBJ2-1; the match to TRBD2 covers 12 bases. In germline, CDR1 is GTSNPN, CDR2 SVGIG (reference sequence). The V gene end was trimmed by 4 bases and the J gene end by 0 bases; junction bases not matched to a gene: 4. CDR3 size: 16 residues. CDR3 nucleotide sequence: TGTGCCTGGACTAGCGGGGGGGCCTTCTCCTACAATGAGCAGTTCTTC. It specifies CAWTSGGAFSYNEQFF.

The chain joins TRBV6-2 or TRBV6-3 to TRBJ1-2; TRBD1 matches at 7 bases. This CDR3 is 15 amino acids long. The V gene's germline CDR1 is MNHEY and CDR2 SVGEGT. V was pared by 4 bases and J by 5 bases, with 10 bases of the junction left unmatched. CDR3 DNA: TGTGCCAGCAGTTCAATACAGGGGAACTTTTATGGCTACACCTTC. Translated, it gives CASSSIQGNFYGYTF.

V usage is TRBV6-6 and J usage is TRBJ2-1; TRBD2 matches 8 bases. Per germline, CDR1 MNHNY and CDR2 SVGAGI (reference sequence). V shed 6 bases, J shed 0 bases, and the junction held 4 bases outside the gene matches. CDR3 length equals 15 residues. CDR3 sequence (DNA): TGTGCCAGCAGCTCCGGGACTAGCTCCTACAATGAGCAGTTCTTC. Protein sequence: CASSSGTSSYNEQFF.

This clone occurred a few times. CDR3 sequence: CASSIVGNEKLFF. CDR3 in DNA: TGTGCCAGTAGTATAGTAGGTAATGAAAAACTGTTTTTT. The chain couples TRBV19 to TRBJ1-4; the D is unclear. The CDR3 spans 13 residues. CDR1 and CDR2 from the germline V gene are LNHDA and SQIVND (reference sequence). Between the trimmed V and J ends, which lost 1 base and 4 bases, there was a span of 4 bases.

This chain joins TRBV2 and TRBJ1-1, with TRBD1 matching 7 bases. The CDR3 is made up of 14 amino acids. With V trimmed by 5 bases and J by 2 bases, 5 bases remained unmatched. Germline CDR1 is SNHLY and CDR2 is FYNNEI. The CDR3 coding sequence is TGTGCCAGCAGTAGGACAGGAGAAAACACTGAAGCTTTCTTT. It codes for CASSRTGENTEAFF.

This chain uses TRBV30 with TRBJ1-5; no definite D call. Deletions cut 4 bases from V and 5 bases from J, with 15 bases between. CDR1 and CDR2 from the germline V gene are GTSNPN and SVGIG (reference sequence). CDR3 length: 14 residues. The CDR3 DNA reads TGTGCCTGGACCCTTGGAGGGAGGGATCAGCCCCAGCATTTT. The encoded protein is CAWTLGGRDQPQHF.

The chain combines TRBV3-1 (or the pseudogene TRBV3-2) with TRBJ1-4; D possibly corresponds to TRBD1 (5 bases). This CDR3 region has 16 residues. Germline CDR1 is LGHDT and CDR2 is YNNKEL (reference sequence). V gave up 0 bases and J gave up 6 bases, with 14 bases separating them. The CDR3 coding sequence is TGTGCCAGCAGCCAAGATGGGGGACGGAGTGATGAAAAACTGTTTTTT. It encodes CASSQDGGRSDEKLFF.

V gene TRBV15 combines with J gene TRBJ2-1; 10 bases match TRBD2. The germline CDR1 and CDR2 sequences are LNHNV and YYDKDF (reference sequence). With V trimmed by 4 bases and J by 7 bases, 4 bases remained unmatched. The CDR3 spans 14 residues. CDR3 region: CATSTPGLANEQFF. CDR3 DNA sequence: TGTGCCACCAGCACGCCGGGACTAGCGAATGAGCAGTTCTTC. The full variable domain, its missing parts supplied by reference TRBV15 and TRBJ2-1, is DAMVIQNPRYQVTQFGKPVTLSCSQTLNHNVMYWYQQKSSQAPKLLFHYYDKDFNNEADTPDNFQSRRPNTSFCFLDIRSPGLGDTAMYLCATSTPGLANEQFFGPGTRLTVL.

The V and J genes are TRBV5-8 and TRBJ2-3, with D possibly being TRBD2 (5 bases). The CDR3 consists of 13 residues. V lost 4 bases and J lost 7, with 13 bases in between. Germline loops: CDR1 SGHTS, CDR2 YDEGEE. This chain's CDR3 is CASSGLGGYTQYF. The CDR3 bases are TGTGCCAGCAGCGGCCTAGGAGGATATACGCAGTATTTT.

The rearrangement uses TRBV27 and TRBJ1-4; D might be TRBD1 (6 bases). The CDR3 totals 15 residues. Deletions cut 4 bases from V and 4 bases from J, with 13 bases between. From germline, CDR1 is MNHEY and CDR2 SMNVEV (reference sequence). In nucleotides, the CDR3 is TGTGCCAGCAGTTCCCACAGGGCCCTTAATGAAAAACTGTTTTTT. Translation gives CASSSHRALNEKLFF.